The next 20 T cell receptor beta chains were all read from a single sample in a study of T cells in Graves' hyperthyroidism and ophthalmopathy. Amplification yielded TCR beta CDR3 regions, with RNA transcripts as the source. First-round RT-PCR of the TCR CDR3 relied on the HTBI primer set. One entry per CDR3 protein, called by TCRdb with MiXCR from the multiplex PCR reads. The sample includes roughly 560,000 distinct CDR3 sequences, over 12% of them seen just once. The sample comprised blood. Receptors originate from a middle-aged woman with Graves' ophthalmopathy.

The CDR3 bases are TGTGCCTGGAGCCCGGGACTTGTGAAGACCCAGTACTTC. Protein product: CAWSPGLVKTQYF. V usage is TRBV30 and J usage is TRBJ2-5; a weak D match, TRBD2 (6 bases). Trimming stripped 3 bases from V and 6 bases from J, with 14 bases between. This CDR3 is 13 amino acids long. The germline CDR1 and CDR2 sequences are GTSNPN and SVGIG (reference sequence).

The rearrangement links TRBV12-3 or TRBV12-4 to TRBJ1-6; no definite D call. V was cut by 2 bases and J by 6 bases, with 5 bases left in between. The CDR3 runs to 13 residues. The CDR3 reads CASSLLLNSPLHF. In DNA form, the CDR3 reads TGTGCCAGCAGTTTACTACTTAATTCACCCCTCCACTTT.

This clonotype appeared many times. The chain recombines TRBV6-2 or TRBV6-3 with TRBJ2-2; D assignment may be TRBD1 or TRBD2 (6 bases each). Trimming took 6 bases from V and 6 from J, leaving 11 bases between them. Per germline, CDR1 MNHEY and CDR2 SVGEGT. The CDR3 loop spans 13 amino acids. The CDR3 DNA reads TGTGCCAGCAGCCTCCGGGGGCCCGGGGAGCTGTTTTTT. As protein: CASSLRGPGELFF.

This clonotype was counted many times. The genes are TRBV18 and TRBJ2-4, with 9 bases that match TRBD1. V gave up 0 bases and J gave up 6 bases; unmatched junction bases: 6. Per germline, CDR1 KGHSH and CDR2 LQKENI. The length of the CDR3 is 16 residues. The CDR3 DNA sequence: TGTGCCAGCTCACCACCGACAGGGGGTGAGGGAAACATTCAGTACTTC. It specifies CASSPPTGGEGNIQYF.

This clonotype has just a few counts. The chain carries TRBV4-2 and TRBJ2-2, with 7 bases lining up with TRBD2. Per the germline V gene, CDR1 is LGHNA and CDR2 is YNFKEQ. V lost 6 bases and J lost 7; bases outside the gene matches: 8. The CDR3 covers 14 residues. In DNA form, the CDR3 reads TGTGCCAGCAGGCAATATCGGGAGGTCGGGGAGCTGTTTTTT. Translation gives CASRQYREVGELFF.

V usage is TRBV2 and J usage is TRBJ1-2; D remains ambiguous. The CDR3 is 14 residues long. CDR1 and CDR2 (germline): SNHLY, FYNNEI. With 4 bases removed from V and 7 bases from J, the gap between germline ends came to 16 bases. The CDR3 nucleotides read TGTGCCAGCAGTGGGGCAGGCGGCGAGAGTGGCTACACCTTC. This codes for CASSGAGGESGYTF.

This clonotype was counted at least ten times. J is TRBJ2-5 and V is TRBV30; D unresolved. CDR1 is GTSNPN and CDR2 is SVGIG in the germline V gene (reference sequence). The CDR3 contains 12 residues. Trimming cost V 5 bases and J 5 bases, with 12 bases left between them. DNA for the CDR3: TGTGCCTGGGAGTCCGTTGGGGAGACCCAGTACTTC. It codes for CAWESVGETQYF.

This clonotype was picked up many times. J is TRBJ2-7 and V is TRBV20-1, with TRBD1 identical over 12 bases. V was clipped by 6 bases and J by 2 bases; unmatched bases: 2. There are 13 residues in the CDR3. Germline V gives CDR1 DFQATT, CDR2 SNEGSKA (reference sequence). CDR3 nucleotide sequence: TGCAGTGCCGGGGACAGGGGGCCCTACGAGCAGTACTTC. Its protein product is CSAGDRGPYEQYF.

This chain links TRBV4-1 with TRBJ1-2, with unresolved D. V was pared by 1 base and J by 0 bases, with 9 bases between. The germline CDR1 and CDR2 sequences are MGHRA and YSYEKL. The CDR3 totals 15 residues. The CDR3 DNA follows: TGCGCCAGCAGCCAAGGGGGAGGAGCTAACTATGGCTACACCTTC. It encodes CASSQGGGANYGYTF.

About this clonotype: The junction does not match germline at one end; this may be a read error. This chain uses TRBV11-2 with TRBJ2-2; 8 bases align to TRBD1. The CDR3 runs to 15 residues. Germline CDR1 is SGHAT and CDR2 is FQNNGV. CDR3 nucleotide sequence: TGTGCCGGCAGCCTCGGGACAGGCAACACCGGGGAGCTGTTTTTT. It yields the protein CAGSLGTGNTGELFF.

This clonotype has a count of ten or more. The V call is TRBV11-2, the J call TRBJ2-7; either TRBD1 or TRBD2 may fit D (5 bases each). V dropped 3 bases and J dropped 5 bases, with 11 bases sitting between them. Germline values: CDR1 SGHAT, CDR2 FQNNGV. This CDR3 comprises 13 residues. CDR3 amino acids: CASSFGTVDEQYF. In nucleotides, the CDR3 is TGTGCCAGCAGCTTCGGGACCGTAGACGAGCAGTACTTC.

This clonotype was found many times. The chain links TRBV6-1 to TRBJ2-2, with a weak D call TRBD2 (6 bases). The CDR3 extends over 13 amino acids. The ends were cut back, 3 bases at V and 6 bases at J, with 8 bases in the middle. Germline CDR1 reads MNHNS; CDR2 reads SASEGT. CDR3 region: CASSDREAGELFF. CDR3 in DNA: TGTGCCAGCAGTGACAGGGAGGCCGGGGAGCTGTTTTTT.

In this sample, this clonotype turned up many times. The chain has TRBV12-3 or TRBV12-4 and TRBJ2-7; 9 positions agree with TRBD1. CDR3 length: 13 amino acids. V lost 6 bases, J lost 6 bases, and 6 bases stayed unmatched. The CDR3 here is CASRLGTGLEQYF. The CDR3 DNA is TGTGCCAGCAGACTCGGGACAGGGCTCGAGCAGTACTTC.

The table lists this clonotype with a few counts. This chain links TRBV27 with TRBJ1-1; a possible D gene is TRBD1 (6 bases). Looked up from germline, CDR1 is MNHEY and CDR2 is SMNVEV (reference sequence). V shed 3 bases and J shed 5 bases, with 13 bases lying between them. The CDR3 sequence is 14 residues long. The CDR3 reads CASSFWGPGTEAFF. As DNA, the CDR3 is TGTGCCAGCAGTTTTTGGGGGCCGGGGACTGAAGCTTTCTTT.

This clonotype was found a few times. V gene TRBV5-4 combines with J gene TRBJ2-1; D ambiguous. CDR1 is SGHNT, CDR2 YYREEE, per germline (reference sequence). V lost 4 bases, J lost 7 bases, and 12 bases lay in between. CDR3 length: 13 residues. Written as DNA, the CDR3 is TGTGCCAGCAGCCCGGATACGTCGAATGAGCAGTTCTTC. It encodes CASSPDTSNEQFF.

There are many counts of this clonotype. An end of the junction differs from the germline gene, which may be a read error. This chain uses TRBV28 with TRBJ1-3; no reliable D call. Germline loops: CDR1 MDHEN, CDR2 SYDVKM. The CDR3 runs to 11 residues. The CDR3 protein is CASSPGNTIYF. For the CDR3, the DNA is TGTGCCAGCAGCCCTGGTAACACCATATATTTT.

This clonotype was recorded at least ten times. Its ends do not fully match the called genes, so a read error is possible. J is TRBJ1-1 and V is TRBV4-1; possibly TRBD1 for D (5 bases). The CDR3 spans 13 residues. The germline V gene has CDR1 MGHRA and CDR2 YSYEKL. The CDR3 DNA reads as TGTGCCAGCAGCCCGGGAAGGGGCACTGAAGCTTTCTTT. It specifies CASSPGRGTEAFF.

As concerns this clonotype: A much larger clone lies one base from this, so it may be a read error. The rearrangement uses TRBV2 and TRBJ1-4; weak D call: TRBD1 (6 bases). The germline CDR1 and CDR2 sequences are SNHLY and FYNNEI. Between the trimmed V and J ends, which lost 8 bases and 4 bases, there was a span of 11 bases. CDR3 length: 13 residues. CDR3 DNA sequence: TGTGCCAGCGGAGGACAGTATAATGAAAAACTGTTTTTT. As protein: CASGGQYNEKLFF.

This clonotype has ten or more counts. V and J are TRBV4-2 and TRBJ1-2; 12 bases fit TRBD1. The CDR3 has 14 amino acids. Germline V gene data show CDR1 as LGHNA and CDR2 as YNFKEQ. The ends lost 1 base at V and 8 bases at J; junction bases unmatched: 2. DNA of the CDR3: TGTGCCAGCAGCCAAGGGGACAGGGGGCAGGGCTACACCTTC. It translates to CASSQGDRGQGYTF.

The chain links TRBV27 to TRBJ2-5; D tentatively reads TRBD1 or TRBD2 (6 bases each). Trimming cost V 2 bases and J 2 bases, with 15 bases left between them. CDR1 is MNHEY and CDR2 is SMNVEV in the germline V gene (reference sequence). The CDR3 loop spans 16 amino acids. CDR3 residues: CASSLPGGPKQETQYF. In nucleotides, the CDR3 is TGTGCCAGCAGTTTACCTGGGGGGCCGAAGCAAGAGACCCAGTACTTC.